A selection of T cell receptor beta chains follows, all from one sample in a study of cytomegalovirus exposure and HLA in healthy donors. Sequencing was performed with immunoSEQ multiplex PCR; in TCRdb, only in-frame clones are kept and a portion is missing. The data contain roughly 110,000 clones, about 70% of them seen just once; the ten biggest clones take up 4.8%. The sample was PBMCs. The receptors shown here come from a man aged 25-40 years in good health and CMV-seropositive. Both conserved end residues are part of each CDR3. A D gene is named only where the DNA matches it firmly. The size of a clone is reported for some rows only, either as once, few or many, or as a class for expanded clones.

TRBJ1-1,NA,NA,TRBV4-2,TGTGCCAGCAGCCATGGAAACTACATTTTGAACACTGAAGCTTTCTTT,CASSHGNYILNTEAFF
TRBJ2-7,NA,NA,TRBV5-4,TGTGCCAGCAGCTTGGGCGGATACGAGCAGTACTTC,CASSLGGYEQYF
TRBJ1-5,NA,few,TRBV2,TGTGCCAGCAGTGAAGGGAGGGCGACGAATCAGCCCCAGCATTTT,CASSEGRATNQPQHF
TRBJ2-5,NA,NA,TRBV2,TGTGCCAGCACTTACCAAGAGACCCAGTACTTC,CASTYQETQYF
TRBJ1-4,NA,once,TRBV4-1,TGCGCCAGCAGCGCAGGGCCAACTAATGAAAAACTGTTTTTT,CASSAGPTNEKLFF
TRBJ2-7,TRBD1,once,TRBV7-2,TGTGCCAGCAGTCCCGCGTCAGGACAGGGTCGCTACGAGCAGTACTTC,CASSPASGQGRYEQYF
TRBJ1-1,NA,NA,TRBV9,TGTGCCAGCAGCGTAGGCCGGTTGAACACTGAAGCTTTCTTT,CASSVGRLNTEAFF
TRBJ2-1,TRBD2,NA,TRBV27,TGTGCCAGCAGTTTAACTGTAGCGGGGGGCCGCGAGCAGTTCTTC,CASSLTVAGGREQFF
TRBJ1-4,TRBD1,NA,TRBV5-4,TGTGCCAGCAGCTTGGGGGGACAGGGTAGTGAAAAACTGTTTTTT,CASSLGGQGSEKLFF
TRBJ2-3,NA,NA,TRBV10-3,TGTGCCATCAGCCTGGGTAAAGGGGGGGGCACAGATACGCAGTATTTT,CAISLGKGGGTDTQYF
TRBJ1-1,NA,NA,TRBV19,TGTGCCAGCAGGGACATGAACACTGAAGCTTTCTTT,CASRDMNTEAFF
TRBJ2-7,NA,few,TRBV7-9,TGTGCCAGCACGGGGACACGGGTCTACGAGCAGTACTTC,CASTGTRVYEQYF
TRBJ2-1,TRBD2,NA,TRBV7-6,TGTGCCAGCAGCTTAGACTTCCCGGGGGGGGAGGCTGGCAATGAGCAGTTCTTC,CASSLDFPGGEAGNEQFF
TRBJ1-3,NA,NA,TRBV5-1,TGCGCCAGCAGCTTGGACGCGAAATCCACTCCCACGCGGACCATATATTTT,CASSLDAKSTPTRTIYF
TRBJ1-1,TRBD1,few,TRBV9,TGTGCCAGCAGCCTGGGACAGGGCACTGAAGCTTTCTTT,CASSLGQGTEAFF
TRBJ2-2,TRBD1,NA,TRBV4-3,TGCGCCAGCAGCCCCGGGACAGTGAACACCGGGGAGCTGTTTTTT,CASSPGTVNTGELFF
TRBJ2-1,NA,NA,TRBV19,TGTGCCAGTAGTATCTCCCAGGGGTCCTACAATGAGCAGTTCTTC,CASSISQGSYNEQFF
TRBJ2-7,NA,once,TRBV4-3,TGCGCCAGCAGCCAAGATCCGGGAGACGAGCAGTACTTC,CASSQDPGDEQYF
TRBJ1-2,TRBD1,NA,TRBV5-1,TGCGCCAGCAGCCCGACAGGGCTTATGGGCTACACCTTC,CASSPTGLMGYTF
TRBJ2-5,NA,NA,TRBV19,TGTGCCAGTAGTCCCGGCGGGGTGACAGGGGAGACCCAGTACTTC,CASSPGGVTGETQYF
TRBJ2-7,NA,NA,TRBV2,TGTGCCAGCAGTGAGGCACCGGCGGGGTTAACCTCCTACGAGCAGTACTTC,CASSEAPAGLTSYEQYF
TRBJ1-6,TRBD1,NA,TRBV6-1,TGTGCCAGCAGTGTACAGGGGGCTTTTAATTCACCCCTCCACTTT,CASSVQGAFNSPLHF
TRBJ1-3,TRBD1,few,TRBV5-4,TGTGCCAGCAGCCCCGACACGCGGGACAGCTCTGGAAACACCATATATTTT,CASSPDTRDSSGNTIYF
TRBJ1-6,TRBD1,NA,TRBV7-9,TGTGCCAGCAGCGGACAGGGGGCAAGGCATTCACCCCTCCACTTT,CASSGQGARHSPLHF
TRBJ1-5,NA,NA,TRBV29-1,TGCAGCGTTGCAGAACAGGTGGGCAATCAGCCCCAGCATTTT,CSVAEQVGNQPQHF
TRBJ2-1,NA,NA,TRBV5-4,TGTGCCAGCAGCTTGGGAGCCCTGATGTCCTACAATGAGCAGTTCTTC,CASSLGALMSYNEQFF
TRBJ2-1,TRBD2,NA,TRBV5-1,TGCGCCAGCAGCTGGACAGGGACTAGCGGGGGGGGTGAGCAGTTCTTC,CASSWTGTSGGGEQFF
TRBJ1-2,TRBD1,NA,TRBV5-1,TGCGCCAGCAGCTCCGGGACAGGGGGCGCCGGCTATGGCTACCCCTTC,CASSSGTGGAGYGYPF
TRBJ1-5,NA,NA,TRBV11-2,TGTGCCAGCAGCCGGGACATCGATCAGCCCCAGCATTTT,CASSRDIDQPQHF
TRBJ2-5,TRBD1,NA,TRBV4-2,TGTGCCAGCAGCCACGCCGATGAGGGGGCCCAAGAGACCCAGTACTTC,CASSHADEGAQETQYF
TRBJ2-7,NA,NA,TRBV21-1,TGTGCCAGCAGCCCCCCTTCGCGCTCCTACGAGCAGTACTTC,CASSPPSRSYEQYF
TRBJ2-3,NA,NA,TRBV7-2,TGTGCCAGCAGCTTAGGAGGTTCGGCGGGTCCAATGGATACGCAGTATTTT,CASSLGGSAGPMDTQYF
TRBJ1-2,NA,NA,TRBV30,TGTGCCTGGTGTCCCGGGGGACCTAATGGCTACACCTTC,CAWCPGGPNGYTF
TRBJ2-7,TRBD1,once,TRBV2,TGTGCCAGCAGGGGGGACAGGGACGGCGAGCAGTACTTC,CASRGDRDGEQYF
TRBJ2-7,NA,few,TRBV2,TGTGCCAGCCTTAGGACTGGCTACGAGCAGTACTTC,CASLRTGYEQYF
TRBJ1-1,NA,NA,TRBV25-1,TGTGCCAGCAGTGAACTAGGGGATTATCGGGCTTTCTTT,CASSELGDYRAFF
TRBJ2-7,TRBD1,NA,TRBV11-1,TGTGCCAGCAGCTCCTGGACAGGGGGACTCGGCGAGCAGTACTTC,CASSSWTGGLGEQYF
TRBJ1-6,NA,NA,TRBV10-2,TGCGCCAGCTCCGAACTGAGCTCCTATAATTCACCCCTCCACTTT,CASSELSSYNSPLHF
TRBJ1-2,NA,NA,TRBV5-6,TGTGCCAGCACCGGCTTGGCGGCGGAGAAAAACTATGGCTACACCTTC,CASTGLAAEKNYGYTF
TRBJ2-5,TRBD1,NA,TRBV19,TGTGCCAGTAGTATACAGGGACAGCAAGAGACCCAGTACTTC,CASSIQGQQETQYF
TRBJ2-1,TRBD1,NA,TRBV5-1,TGCGCCAGCAGCTCCCAGGGGGCGGGCAATGAGCAGTTCTTC,CASSSQGAGNEQFF
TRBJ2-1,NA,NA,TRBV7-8,TGTGCCAGCAGCTTTACGGGGGATGAGCAGTTCTTC,CASSFTGDEQFF
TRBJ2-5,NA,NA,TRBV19,TGTGCCAGTAAGGCGGGGCAGCGGGAAGAGACCCAGTACTTC,CASKAGQREETQYF
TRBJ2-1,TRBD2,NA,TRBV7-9,TGTGCCAGCAGCACAATCTCGGGGGGTTCCAATGAGCAGTTCTTC,CASSTISGGSNEQFF